A single sample is the source of the 5 T cell receptor beta chains below, sequenced in a study of early T cells in non-severe SARS-CoV-2 infection. A single record per CDR3 protein comes from TCRdb applying MiXCR to the 5' RACE reads. The data show some 50,000 distinct CDR3 sequences, roughly 5.5% seen once. Sequencing was done on a sample of whole blood. The receptors were sampled from an adult who was a healthcare worker with PCR-confirmed SARS-CoV-2 infection or an uninfected control (not recorded which).

At least ten counts were recorded for this clonotype. For the CDR3, the DNA is TGTGCCAGCAGCTGGACAGGGGTTAAGGAGCTGTTTTTT. Translation gives CASSWTGVKELFF. The chain carries TRBV5-5 and TRBJ2-2; 9 nucleotides align to TRBD1. Unmatched junction bases numbered 4, after V lost 3 bases and J lost 10 bases. Germline values: CDR1 SGHKS, CDR2 YYEKEE (reference sequence). CDR3 size: 13 residues.

This clonotype showed up many times. The chain joins TRBV6-2 or TRBV6-3 to TRBJ2-5; possible D gene TRBD2, 7 bases. The CDR3 runs 15 residues. Trimming pared 4 bases from V and 9 bases from J, leaving 21 bases between. Looked up from germline, CDR1 is MNHEY and CDR2 is SVGEGT. CDR3 DNA sequence: TGTGCCAGCAGTTCCCGGACTAGGGGGAGTGTGGCCCAGTACTTC. This gives the protein CASSSRTRGSVAQYF.

At least ten counts were recorded for this clonotype. The chain employs TRBV19 and TRBJ1-5; D uncertain. The germline V gene encodes CDR1 LNHDA and CDR2 SQIVND (reference sequence). V was pared by 0 bases and J by 9 bases, with 15 bases between. CDR3 size: 15 residues. In DNA form, the CDR3 reads TGTGCCAGTAGTATAGATCCGGCGGTATTGGGGCCCCAGCATTTT. Residues: CASSIDPAVLGPQHF.

Many counts were recorded for this clonotype. J is TRBJ2-6 and V is TRBV20-1; 10 bases are a match to TRBD2. The J segment lost 0 bases and the V segment lost 6 bases, leaving 5 bases of the junction unmatched. From germline, CDR1 is DFQATT and CDR2 SNEGSKA (reference sequence). There are 16 residues in the CDR3. CDR3 DNA: TGCAGTGCCCCACTAGCGGGGAGCTCTGGGGCCAACGTCCTGACTTTC. Protein sequence: CSAPLAGSSGANVLTF.

The chain carries TRBV4-2 and TRBJ2-7; D possibly corresponds to TRBD1 (5 bases). The CDR3 sequence is 13 residues long. Per germline, CDR1 LGHNA and CDR2 YNFKEQ. V was clipped by 1 base and J by 10 bases, with 14 bases between them. For the CDR3, the DNA is TGTGCCAGCAGCCAAGTCGAAGGGGTGAAACAGTACTTC. Translating gives CASSQVEGVKQYF.